This T cell receptor beta chain was recovered during a study of breast tumors, draining lymph nodes, adjacent tissues. TCRdb re-analysed the multiplex PCR reads in MiXCR, keeping a single row per CDR3 protein. The table lists about 230,000 distinct CDR3 sequences, approximately 30% of them singletons. Axillary draining lymph nodes of breast cancer patients supplied the node samples. About this clonotype: A read error may produce the germline difference seen at one junction end.

The CDR3 runs to 20 residues. From germline, CDR1 is SEHNR and CDR2 FQNEAQ (reference sequence). The chain is built from TRBV7-9 and TRBJ1-1, with TRBD1 as a possible D gene (6 bases). The sequence derives from a female donor with breast cancer. Some clones in this sample may be carry-over from other donors' samples. Sequencing used axillary lymph node tissue. CDR3 sequence reads: CAGSHGGRRIRGRIDTEAFF. Written as DNA, the CDR3 is TGTGCCGGCAGCCACGGGGGGCGACGAATCCGCGGGAGGATAGACACTGAAGCTTTCTTT.